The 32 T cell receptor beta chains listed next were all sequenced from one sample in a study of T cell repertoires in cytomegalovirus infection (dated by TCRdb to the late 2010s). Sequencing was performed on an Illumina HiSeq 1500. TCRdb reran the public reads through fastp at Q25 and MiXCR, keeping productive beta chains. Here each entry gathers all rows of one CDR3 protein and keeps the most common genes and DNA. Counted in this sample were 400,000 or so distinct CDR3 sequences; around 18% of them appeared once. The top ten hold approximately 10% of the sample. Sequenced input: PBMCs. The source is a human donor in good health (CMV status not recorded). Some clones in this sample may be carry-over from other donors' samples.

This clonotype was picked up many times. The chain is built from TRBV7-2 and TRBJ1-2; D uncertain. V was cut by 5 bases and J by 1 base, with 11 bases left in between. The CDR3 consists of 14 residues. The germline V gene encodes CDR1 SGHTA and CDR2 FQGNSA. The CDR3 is CASSPDGNNYGYTF. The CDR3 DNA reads TGTGCCAGCAGCCCCGACGGCAATAACTATGGCTACACCTTC.

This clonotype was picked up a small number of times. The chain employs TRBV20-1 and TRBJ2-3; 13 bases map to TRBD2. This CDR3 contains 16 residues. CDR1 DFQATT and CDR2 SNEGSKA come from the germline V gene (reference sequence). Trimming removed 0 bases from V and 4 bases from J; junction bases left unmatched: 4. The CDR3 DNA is TGCAGTGCTAGAGACGGACTAGCGGGAGTTGCAGATACGCAGTATTTT. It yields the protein CSARDGLAGVADTQYF.

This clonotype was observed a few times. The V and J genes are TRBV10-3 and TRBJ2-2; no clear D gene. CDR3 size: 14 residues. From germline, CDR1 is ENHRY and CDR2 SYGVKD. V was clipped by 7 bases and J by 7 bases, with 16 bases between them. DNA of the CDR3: TGTGCCATCATTTCTACTCCCGTTGGCGGGGAGCTGTTTTTT. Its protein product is CAIISTPVGGELFF.

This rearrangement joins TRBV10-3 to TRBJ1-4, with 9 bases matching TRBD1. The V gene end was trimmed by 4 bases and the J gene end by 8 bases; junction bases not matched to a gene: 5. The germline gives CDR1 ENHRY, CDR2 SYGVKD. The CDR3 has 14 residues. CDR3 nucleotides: TGTGCCATCAGTGGAGGGACAGGGAAGGAAAAACTGTTTTTT. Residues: CAISGGTGKEKLFF.

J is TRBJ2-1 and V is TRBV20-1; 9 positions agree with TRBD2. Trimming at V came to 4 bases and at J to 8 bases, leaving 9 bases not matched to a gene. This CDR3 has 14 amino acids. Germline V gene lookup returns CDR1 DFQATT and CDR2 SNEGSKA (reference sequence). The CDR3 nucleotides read TGCAGTGCTACGGGACTAGCCAGGGGGGATGAGCAGTTCTTC. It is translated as CSATGLARGDEQFF.

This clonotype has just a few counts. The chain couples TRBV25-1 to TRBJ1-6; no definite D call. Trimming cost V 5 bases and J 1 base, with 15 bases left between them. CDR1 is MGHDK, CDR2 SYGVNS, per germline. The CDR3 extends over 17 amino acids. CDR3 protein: CASSRAGVGSYNSPLHF. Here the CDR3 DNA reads TGTGCCAGCAGTAGAGCCGGGGTGGGGTCCTATAATTCACCCCTCCACTTT.

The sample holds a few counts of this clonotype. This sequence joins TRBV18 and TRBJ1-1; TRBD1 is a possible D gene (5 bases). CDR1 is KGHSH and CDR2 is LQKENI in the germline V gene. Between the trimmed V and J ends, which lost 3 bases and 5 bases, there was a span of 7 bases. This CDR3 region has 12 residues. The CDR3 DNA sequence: TGTGCCAGCTCACCGACAGCAACTGAAGCTTTCTTT. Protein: CASSPTATEAFF.

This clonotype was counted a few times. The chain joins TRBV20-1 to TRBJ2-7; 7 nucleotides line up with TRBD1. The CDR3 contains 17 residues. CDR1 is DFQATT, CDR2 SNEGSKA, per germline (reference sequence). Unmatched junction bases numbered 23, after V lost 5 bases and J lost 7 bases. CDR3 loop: CSARKPATGWTSWEQYF. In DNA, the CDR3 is TGCAGTGCTCGAAAACCTGCGACAGGGTGGACCTCTTGGGAGCAGTACTTC.

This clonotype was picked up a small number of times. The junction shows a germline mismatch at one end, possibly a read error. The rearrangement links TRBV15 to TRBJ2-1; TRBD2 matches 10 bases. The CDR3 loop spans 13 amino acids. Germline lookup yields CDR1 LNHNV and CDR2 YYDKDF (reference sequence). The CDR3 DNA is TGTGCCACCAGCAGAGATCGGGGAGCGGGAGGGAGGTTC. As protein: CATSRDRGAGGRF.

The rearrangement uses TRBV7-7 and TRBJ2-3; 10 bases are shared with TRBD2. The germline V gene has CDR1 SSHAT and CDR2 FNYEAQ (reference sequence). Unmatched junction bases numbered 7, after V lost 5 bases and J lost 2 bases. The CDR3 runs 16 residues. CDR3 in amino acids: CASSRGGLAFTDTQYF. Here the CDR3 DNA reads TGTGCCAGCAGCCGGGGGGGACTAGCGTTCACAGATACGCAGTATTTT.

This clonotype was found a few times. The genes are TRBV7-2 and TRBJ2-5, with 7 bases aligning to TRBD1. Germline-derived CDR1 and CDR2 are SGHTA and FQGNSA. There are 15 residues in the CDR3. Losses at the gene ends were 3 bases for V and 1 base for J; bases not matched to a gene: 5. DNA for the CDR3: TGTGCCAGCAGCTTCCAGACAGGGCCCCAAGAGACCCAGTACTTC. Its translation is CASSFQTGPQETQYF.

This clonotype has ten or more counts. CDR3 region: CASSEGSGGTDTQYF. CDR3 coding DNA: TGTGCCAGCAGTGAAGGGAGCGGGGGCACAGATACGCAGTATTTT. This sequence joins TRBV6-1 and TRBJ2-3, with 7 bases aligning to TRBD2. Germline V gene lookup returns CDR1 MNHNS and CDR2 SASEGT. Trimming at V came to 1 base and at J to 1 base, leaving 2 bases not matched to a gene. The CDR3 contains 15 residues.

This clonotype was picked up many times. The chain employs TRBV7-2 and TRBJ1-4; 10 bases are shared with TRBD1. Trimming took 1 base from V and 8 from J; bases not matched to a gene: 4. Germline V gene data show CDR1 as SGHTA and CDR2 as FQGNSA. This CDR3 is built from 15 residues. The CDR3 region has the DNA TGTGCCAGCAGCTTAGGTGGGACAGGGGAAGAAAAACTGTTTTTT. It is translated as CASSLGGTGEEKLFF. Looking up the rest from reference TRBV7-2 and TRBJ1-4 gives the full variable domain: GAGVSQSPSNKVTEKGKDVELRCDPISGHTALYWYRQSLGQGLEFLIYFQGNSAPDKSGLPSDRFSAERTGGSVSTLTIQRTQQEDSAVYLCASSLGGTGEEKLFFGSGTQLSVL.

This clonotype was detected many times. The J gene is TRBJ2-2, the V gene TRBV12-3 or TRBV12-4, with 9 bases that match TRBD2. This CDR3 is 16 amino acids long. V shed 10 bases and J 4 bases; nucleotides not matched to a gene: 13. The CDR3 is CAIKPGGRASTGELFF. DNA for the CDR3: TGTGCCATCAAACCCGGCGGGAGGGCCAGCACCGGGGAGCTGTTTTTT.

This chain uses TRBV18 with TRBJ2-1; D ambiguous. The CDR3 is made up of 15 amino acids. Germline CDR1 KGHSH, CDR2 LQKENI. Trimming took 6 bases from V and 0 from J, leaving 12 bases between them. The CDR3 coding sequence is TGTGCCAGCTCCCCGAGCCAGACCTCCTACAATGAGCAGTTCTTC. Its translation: CASSPSQTSYNEQFF. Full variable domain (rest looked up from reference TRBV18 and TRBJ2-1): NAGVMQNPRHLVRRRGQEARLRCSPMKGHSHVYWYRQLPEEGLKFMVYLQKENIIDESGMPKERFSAEFPKEGPSILRIQQVVRGDSAAYFCASSPSQTSYNEQFFGPGTRLTVL.

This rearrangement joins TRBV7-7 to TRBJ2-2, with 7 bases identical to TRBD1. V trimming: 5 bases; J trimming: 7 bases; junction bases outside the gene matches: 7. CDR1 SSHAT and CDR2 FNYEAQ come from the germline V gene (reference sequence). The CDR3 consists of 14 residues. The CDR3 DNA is TGTGCCAGCAGCCCGGGACAGATGTACGGGGAGCTGTTTTTT. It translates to CASSPGQMYGELFF.

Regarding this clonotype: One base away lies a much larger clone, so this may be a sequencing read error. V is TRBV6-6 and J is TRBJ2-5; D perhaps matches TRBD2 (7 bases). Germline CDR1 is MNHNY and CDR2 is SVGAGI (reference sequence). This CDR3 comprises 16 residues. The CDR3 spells CASSYPRGGDKETQNF. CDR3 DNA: TGTGCCAGCAGTTACCCGCGAGGGGGGGATAAAGAGACCCAGAACTTC.

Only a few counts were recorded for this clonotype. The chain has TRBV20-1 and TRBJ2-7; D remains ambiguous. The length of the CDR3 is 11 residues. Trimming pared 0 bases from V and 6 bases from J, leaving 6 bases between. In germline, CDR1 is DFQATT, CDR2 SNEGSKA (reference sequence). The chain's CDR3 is CSARELAEQYF. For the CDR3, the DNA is TGCAGTGCTAGAGAATTGGCCGAGCAGTACTTC.

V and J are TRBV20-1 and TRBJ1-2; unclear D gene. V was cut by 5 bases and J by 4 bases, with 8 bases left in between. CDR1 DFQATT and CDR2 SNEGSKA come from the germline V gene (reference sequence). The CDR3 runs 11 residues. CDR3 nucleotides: TGCAGTGCTCCACACACCTATGGCTACACCTTC. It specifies CSAPHTYGYTF.

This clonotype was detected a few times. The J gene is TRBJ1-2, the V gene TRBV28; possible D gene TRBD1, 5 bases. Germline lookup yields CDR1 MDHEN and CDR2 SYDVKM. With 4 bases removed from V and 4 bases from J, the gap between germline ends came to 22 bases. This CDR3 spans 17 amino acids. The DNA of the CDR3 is TGTGCCAGCAGTTCCGGTGGACATCCAACCCTAGGCTATGGCTACACCTTC. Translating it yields CASSSGGHPTLGYGYTF.

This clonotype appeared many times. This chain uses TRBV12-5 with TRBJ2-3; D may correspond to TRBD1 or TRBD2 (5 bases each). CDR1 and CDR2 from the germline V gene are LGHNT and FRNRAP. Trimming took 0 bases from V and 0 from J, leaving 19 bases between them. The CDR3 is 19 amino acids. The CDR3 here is CASGLVEDGTVTSTDTQYF. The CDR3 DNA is TGTGCTAGTGGTTTGGTAGAGGACGGGACCGTGACTAGCACAGATACGCAGTATTTT.

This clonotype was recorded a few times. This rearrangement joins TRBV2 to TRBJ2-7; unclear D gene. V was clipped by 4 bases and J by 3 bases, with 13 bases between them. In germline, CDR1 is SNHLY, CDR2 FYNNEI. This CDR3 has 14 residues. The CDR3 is CASSAKFTVYEQYF. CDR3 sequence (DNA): TGTGCCAGCAGTGCGAAATTTACCGTCTACGAGCAGTACTTC.

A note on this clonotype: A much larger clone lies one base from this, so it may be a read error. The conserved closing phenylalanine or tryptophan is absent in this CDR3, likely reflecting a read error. CDR3 in DNA: TGTGCCAGCAGCCGCCTAGCTGAGCAGTACTCC. The encoded protein is CASSRLAEQYS. The rearrangement joins TRBV6-2 or TRBV6-3 to TRBJ2-7; D may be TRBD2 (5 bases). This CDR3 has 11 amino acids. Trimming shortened V by 6 bases and J by 7 bases, and 10 bases separated the two germline ends. The V gene's germline CDR1 is MNHEY and CDR2 SVGEGT.

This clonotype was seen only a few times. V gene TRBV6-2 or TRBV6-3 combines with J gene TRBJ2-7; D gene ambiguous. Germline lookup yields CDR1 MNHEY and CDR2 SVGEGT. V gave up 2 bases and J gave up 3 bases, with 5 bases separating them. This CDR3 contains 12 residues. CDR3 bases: TGTGCCAGCAGTTACAGGAGCTACGAGCAGTACTTC. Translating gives CASSYRSYEQYF.

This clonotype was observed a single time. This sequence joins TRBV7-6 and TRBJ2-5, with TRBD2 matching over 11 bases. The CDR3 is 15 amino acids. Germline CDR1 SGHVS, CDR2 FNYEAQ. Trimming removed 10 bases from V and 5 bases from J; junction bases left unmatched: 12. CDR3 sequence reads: CATAAVAGGWETQYF. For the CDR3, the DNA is TGTGCCACGGCAGCCGTAGCGGGAGGGTGGGAGACCCAGTACTTC.

Here the CDR3 DNA reads TGCGCCAGCAGTCCCACCCAGGGACACATTCAGTACTTC. Amino acid sequence: CASSPTQGHIQYF. The chain is built from TRBV5-1 and TRBJ2-4; D tentatively fits TRBD1 or TRBD2 (5 bases each). CDR3 length equals 13 residues. V lost 5 bases and J 8 bases, leaving 14 bases between the germline ends. Germline CDR1 reads SGHRS; CDR2 reads YFSETQ.

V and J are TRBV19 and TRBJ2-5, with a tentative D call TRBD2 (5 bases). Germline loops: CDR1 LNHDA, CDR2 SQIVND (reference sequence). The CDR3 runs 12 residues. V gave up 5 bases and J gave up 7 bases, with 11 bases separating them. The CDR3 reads CASSHPEGTQYF. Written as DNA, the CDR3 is TGTGCCAGTAGTCACCCAGAGGGGACCCAGTACTTC.

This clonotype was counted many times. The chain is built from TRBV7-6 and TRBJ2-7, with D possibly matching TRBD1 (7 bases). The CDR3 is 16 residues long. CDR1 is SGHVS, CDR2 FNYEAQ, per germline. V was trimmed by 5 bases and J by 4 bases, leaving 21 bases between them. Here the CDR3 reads CASSPRGTAFIYEQYF. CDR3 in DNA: TGTGCCAGCAGCCCCCGGGGGACAGCATTTATTTACGAGCAGTACTTC.

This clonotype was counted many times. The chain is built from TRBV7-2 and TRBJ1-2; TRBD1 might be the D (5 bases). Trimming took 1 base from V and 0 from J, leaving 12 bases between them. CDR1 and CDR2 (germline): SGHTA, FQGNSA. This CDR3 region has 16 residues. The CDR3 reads CASSLGTGQANYGYTF. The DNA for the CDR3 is TGTGCCAGCAGCTTAGGAACAGGACAAGCTAACTATGGCTACACCTTC.

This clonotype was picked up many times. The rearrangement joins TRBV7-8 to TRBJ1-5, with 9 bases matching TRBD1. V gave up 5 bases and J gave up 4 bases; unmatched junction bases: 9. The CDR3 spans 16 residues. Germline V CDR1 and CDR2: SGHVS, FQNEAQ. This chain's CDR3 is CASSPRWTGENQPQHF. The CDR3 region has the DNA TGTGCCAGCAGCCCCAGATGGACAGGGGAAAATCAGCCCCAGCATTTT.

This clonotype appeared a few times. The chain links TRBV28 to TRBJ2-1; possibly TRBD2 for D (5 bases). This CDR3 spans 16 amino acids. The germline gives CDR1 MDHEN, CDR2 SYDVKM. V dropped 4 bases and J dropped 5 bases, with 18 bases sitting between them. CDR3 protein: CASSYTRVNLHNEQFF. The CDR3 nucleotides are TGTGCCAGCAGTTATACTAGGGTTAATCTCCACAATGAGCAGTTCTTC. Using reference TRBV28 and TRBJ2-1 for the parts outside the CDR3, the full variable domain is DVKVTQSSRYLVKRTGEKVFLECVQDMDHENMFWYRQDPGLGLRLIYFSYDVKMKEKGDIPEGYSVSREKKERFSLILESASTNQTSMYLCASSYTRVNLHNEQFFGPGTRLTVL.

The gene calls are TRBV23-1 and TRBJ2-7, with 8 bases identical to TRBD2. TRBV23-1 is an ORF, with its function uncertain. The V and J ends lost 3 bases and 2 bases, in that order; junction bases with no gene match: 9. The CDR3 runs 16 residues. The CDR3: CASSHAGGGATYEQYF. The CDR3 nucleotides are TGCGCCAGCAGTCACGCCGGGGGGGGGGCGACCTACGAGCAGTACTTC.